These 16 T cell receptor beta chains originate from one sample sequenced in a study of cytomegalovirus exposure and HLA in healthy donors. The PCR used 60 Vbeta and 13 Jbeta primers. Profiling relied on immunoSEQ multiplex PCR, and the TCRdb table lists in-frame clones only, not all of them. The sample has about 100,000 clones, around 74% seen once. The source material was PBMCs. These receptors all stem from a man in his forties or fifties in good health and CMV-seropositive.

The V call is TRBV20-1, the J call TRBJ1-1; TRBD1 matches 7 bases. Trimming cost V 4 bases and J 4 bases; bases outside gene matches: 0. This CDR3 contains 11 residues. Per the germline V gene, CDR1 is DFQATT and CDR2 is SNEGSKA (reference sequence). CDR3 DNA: TGCAGTGCTACAGGGGGCACTGAAGCTTTCTTT. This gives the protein CSATGGTEAFF.

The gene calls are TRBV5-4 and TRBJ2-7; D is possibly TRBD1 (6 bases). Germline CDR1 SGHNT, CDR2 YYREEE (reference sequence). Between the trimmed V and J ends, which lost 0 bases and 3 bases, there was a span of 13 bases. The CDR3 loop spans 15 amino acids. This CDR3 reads CASSLGGRGYYEQYF. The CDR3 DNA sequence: TGTGCCAGCAGCTTGGGCGGCAGGGGTTACTACGAGCAGTACTTC.

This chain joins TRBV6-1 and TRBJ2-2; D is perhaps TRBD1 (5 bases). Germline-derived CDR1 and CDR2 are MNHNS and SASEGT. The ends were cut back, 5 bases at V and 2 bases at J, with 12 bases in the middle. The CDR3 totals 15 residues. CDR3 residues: CASSSQGLNTGELFF. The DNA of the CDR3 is TGTGCCAGCAGTTCGCAGGGATTAAACACCGGGGAGCTGTTTTTT.

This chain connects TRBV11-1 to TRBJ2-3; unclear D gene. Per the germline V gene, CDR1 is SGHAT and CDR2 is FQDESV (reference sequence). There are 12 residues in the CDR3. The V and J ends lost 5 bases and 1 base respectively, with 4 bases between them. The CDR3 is CASSQGTDTQYF. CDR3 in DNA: TGTGCCAGCAGCCAGGGCACAGATACGCAGTATTTT.

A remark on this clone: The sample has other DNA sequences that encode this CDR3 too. The CDR3 region is CSVEGGRGSYNEQFF. The CDR3 DNA reads TGCAGCGTTGAAGGGGGCAGGGGTTCCTACAATGAGCAGTTCTTC. V gene TRBV29-1 combines with J gene TRBJ2-1; D is perhaps TRBD1 (6 bases). Trimming removed 1 base from V and 1 base from J, with 11 bases in between. Germline loops: CDR1 SQVTM, CDR2 ANQGSEA. This CDR3 comprises 15 residues.

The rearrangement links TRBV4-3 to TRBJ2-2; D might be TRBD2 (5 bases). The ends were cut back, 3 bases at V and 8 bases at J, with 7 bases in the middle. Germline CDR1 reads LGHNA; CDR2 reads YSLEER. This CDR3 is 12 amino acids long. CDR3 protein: CASSHRDGELFF. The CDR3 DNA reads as TGCGCCAGCAGCCATCGGGATGGGGAGCTGTTTTTT.

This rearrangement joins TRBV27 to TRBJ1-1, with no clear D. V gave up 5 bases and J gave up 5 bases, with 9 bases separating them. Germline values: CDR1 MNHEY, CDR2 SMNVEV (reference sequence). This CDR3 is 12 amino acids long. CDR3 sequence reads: CASSSVGTEAFF. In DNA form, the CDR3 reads TGTGCCAGCAGTAGCGTCGGTACTGAAGCTTTCTTT.

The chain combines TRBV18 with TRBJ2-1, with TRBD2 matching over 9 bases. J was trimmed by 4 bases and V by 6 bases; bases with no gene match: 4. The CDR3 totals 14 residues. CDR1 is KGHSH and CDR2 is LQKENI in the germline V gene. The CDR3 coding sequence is TGTGCCAGCTCTCAGCGGGGGGCTTACAATGAGCAGTTCTTC. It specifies CASSQRGAYNEQFF.

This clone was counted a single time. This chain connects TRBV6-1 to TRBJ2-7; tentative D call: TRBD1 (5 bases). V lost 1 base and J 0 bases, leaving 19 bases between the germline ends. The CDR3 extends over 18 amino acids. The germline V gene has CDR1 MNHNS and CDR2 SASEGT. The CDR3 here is CASSEVVREGHFSYEQYF. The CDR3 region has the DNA TGTGCCAGCAGTGAAGTAGTTAGGGAAGGACACTTCTCCTACGAGCAGTACTTC.

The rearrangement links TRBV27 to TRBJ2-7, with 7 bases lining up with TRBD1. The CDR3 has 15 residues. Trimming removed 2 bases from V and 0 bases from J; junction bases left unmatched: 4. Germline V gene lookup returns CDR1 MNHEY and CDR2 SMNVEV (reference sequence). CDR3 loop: CASSLKAGGSYEQYF. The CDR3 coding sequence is TGTGCCAGCAGTTTAAAGGCAGGGGGCTCCTACGAGCAGTACTTC.

The CDR3 nucleotides are TGTGCCCGGGGGGACACTGAAGCTTTCTTT. Translated: CARGDTEAFF. The chain combines TRBV27 with TRBJ1-1, with a tentative D call TRBD1 (5 bases). Per the germline V gene, CDR1 is MNHEY and CDR2 is SMNVEV (reference sequence). The CDR3 runs 10 residues. The ends were cut back, 11 bases at V and 3 bases at J, with 7 bases in the middle.

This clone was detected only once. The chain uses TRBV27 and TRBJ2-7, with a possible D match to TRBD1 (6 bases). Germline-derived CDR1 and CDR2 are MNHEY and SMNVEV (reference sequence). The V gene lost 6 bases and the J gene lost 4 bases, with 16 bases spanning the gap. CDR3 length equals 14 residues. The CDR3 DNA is TGTGCCAGCAGCCCTGGTGGGACACCATACGAGCAGTACTTC. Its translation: CASSPGGTPYEQYF.

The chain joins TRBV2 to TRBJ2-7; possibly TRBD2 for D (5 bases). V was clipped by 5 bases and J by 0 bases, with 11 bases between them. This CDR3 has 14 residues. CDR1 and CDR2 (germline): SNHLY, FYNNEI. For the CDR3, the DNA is TGTGCCAGCAGTAAGGAGGTCGGCTCCTACGAGCAGTACTTC. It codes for CASSKEVGSYEQYF.

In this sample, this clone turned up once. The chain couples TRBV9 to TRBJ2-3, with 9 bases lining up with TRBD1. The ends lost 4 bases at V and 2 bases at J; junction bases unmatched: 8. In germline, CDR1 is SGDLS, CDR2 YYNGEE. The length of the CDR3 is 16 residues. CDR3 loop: CASSSVKQGATDTQYF. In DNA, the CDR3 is TGTGCCAGCAGCTCAGTGAAACAGGGGGCCACAGATACGCAGTATTTT.

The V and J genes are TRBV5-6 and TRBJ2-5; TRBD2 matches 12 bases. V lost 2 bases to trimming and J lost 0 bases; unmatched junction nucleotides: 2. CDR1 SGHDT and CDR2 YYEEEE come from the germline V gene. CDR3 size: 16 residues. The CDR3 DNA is TGTGCCAGCAGCTTTACTAGCGGGGGGCACCAAGAGACCCAGTACTTC. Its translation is CASSFTSGGHQETQYF.

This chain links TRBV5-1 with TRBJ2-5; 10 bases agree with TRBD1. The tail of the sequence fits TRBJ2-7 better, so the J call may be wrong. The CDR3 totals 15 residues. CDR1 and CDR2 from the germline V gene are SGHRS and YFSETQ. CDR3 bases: TGCGCCAGCAGCTTGGAGGGACAGGGGCGAAACGAGCAGTACTTC. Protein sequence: CASSLEGQGRNEQYF.